One sample yielded the 10 T cell receptor beta chains listed below, sequenced in a study of T cells in Graves' hyperthyroidism and ophthalmopathy. Amplified regions were TCR beta CDR3 sequences from RNA transcripts. When the TCR CDR3 underwent first-round RT-PCR, the HTBI primer set was used. One entry per CDR3 protein, called by TCRdb with MiXCR from the multiplex PCR reads. The table lists about 640,000 distinct CDR3 sequences, around 21% of them singletons. The sequencing sample was made of blood. These receptors were taken from a young man with Graves' ophthalmopathy.

The chain uses TRBV5-1 and TRBJ1-1, with D perhaps TRBD1 (5 bases). The CDR3 is made up of 15 amino acids. Trimming removed 4 bases from V and 0 bases from J, with 13 bases in between. CDR1 is SGHRS, CDR2 YFSETQ, per germline. CDR3 DNA: TGCGCCAGCAGCCCCCGGGGCACCCTGAACACTGAAGCTTTCTTT. This sequence encodes CASSPRGTLNTEAFF.

The CDR3 sequence is CASSQLAGGPAGELFF. The CDR3, as DNA: TGTGCCAGCAGTCAACTAGCGGGAGGGCCGGCCGGGGAGCTGTTTTTT. The rearrangement joins TRBV6-1 to TRBJ2-2, with 13 positions matching TRBD2. The J segment lost 6 bases and the V segment lost 5 bases, leaving 6 bases of the junction unmatched. CDR3 length equals 16 residues. The V gene's germline CDR1 is MNHNS and CDR2 SASEGT.

This clonotype has just a few counts. The chain is built from TRBV28 and TRBJ2-1; 10 bases are shared with TRBD1. With 7 bases clipped from V and 7 bases from J, the junction kept 10 bases outside the gene matches. Germline CDR1 MDHEN, CDR2 SYDVKM. The CDR3 is 15 amino acids. CDR3 amino acids: CASNIGQGGGNEQFF. CDR3 DNA sequence: TGTGCCAGCAATATAGGACAGGGGGGAGGGAATGAGCAGTTCTTC.

In its sample, this clonotype was seen a few times. This chain links TRBV28 with TRBJ1-5; no clear D gene. This CDR3 comprises 15 residues. In germline, CDR1 is MDHEN, CDR2 SYDVKM. V was pared by 5 bases and J by 2 bases, with 13 bases between. Here the CDR3 DNA reads TGTGCCAGCAGTAGGGCGGAGGCTGGCAATCAGCCCCAGCATTTT. Translating gives CASSRAEAGNQPQHF. Full variable domain (outside the CDR3, taken from reference TRBV28 and TRBJ1-5): DVKVTQSSRYLVKRTGEKVFLECVQDMDHENMFWYRQDPGLGLRLIYFSYDVKMKEKGDIPEGYSVSREKKERFSLILESASTNQTSMYLCASSRAEAGNQPQHFGDGTRLSIL.

The chain links TRBV28 to TRBJ2-3, with TRBD1 identical over 9 bases. In germline, CDR1 is MDHEN, CDR2 SYDVKM. Losses at the gene ends were 5 bases for V and 2 bases for J; bases not matched to a gene: 5. This CDR3 has 15 residues. This CDR3 reads CASSPDRGYTDTQYF. The CDR3 DNA reads as TGTGCCAGCAGTCCAGACAGGGGGTACACAGATACGCAGTATTTT.

The DNA of the CDR3 is TGCAGTCCCAAGACGGGGGGGGTCCATGAGACCCAGTACTTC. Amino acid sequence: CSPKTGGVHETQYF. The V gene is TRBV20-1, the J gene TRBJ2-5, with 8 positions matching TRBD2. J gave up 5 bases and V 8 bases, and 13 bases lay outside the gene matches. The CDR3 sequence is 14 residues long. The V gene's germline CDR1 is DFQATT and CDR2 SNEGSKA (reference sequence).

At least ten counts were recorded for this clonotype. J is TRBJ2-7 and V is TRBV27, with D perhaps TRBD2 (5 bases). The CDR3 runs 14 residues. V lost 4 bases to trimming and J lost 3 bases, with 13 bases between them. Germline loops: CDR1 MNHEY, CDR2 SMNVEV (reference sequence). CDR3 DNA sequence: TGTGCCAGCAGTTCACTAGGAGCGGACTACGAGCAGTACTTC. This gives the protein CASSSLGADYEQYF.

The chain recombines TRBV5-1 with TRBJ2-1; 7 bases line up with TRBD2. The CDR3 runs 14 residues. Germline CDR1 SGHRS, CDR2 YFSETQ. Trimming took 4 bases from V and 13 from J; bases not matched to a gene: 14. For the CDR3, the DNA is TGCGCCAGCAGCCAAGATACGGCTAGCGGCTCCCAGTTCTTC. This sequence encodes CASSQDTASGSQFF.

This sequence joins TRBV15 and TRBJ1-4; possible D gene TRBD1, 5 bases. V lost 0 bases and J 7 bases, leaving 9 bases between the germline ends. Germline values: CDR1 LNHNV, CDR2 YYDKDF (reference sequence). This CDR3 contains 14 residues. The CDR3 DNA reads TGTGCCACCAGCAGAGATAAGAGGGGTGAAAAACTGTTTTTT. Amino acid sequence: CATSRDKRGEKLFF.

The rearrangement uses TRBV6-1 and TRBJ1-2; possible D gene TRBD1, 6 bases. The CDR3 loop spans 16 amino acids. The V gene lost 7 bases and the J gene lost 2 bases, with 20 bases spanning the gap. Germline CDR1 is MNHNS and CDR2 is SASEGT. CDR3 amino acids: CASIAPSGALNYGYTF. The CDR3 DNA is TGTGCCAGCATTGCCCCCTCAGGGGCCCTAAACTATGGCTACACCTTC.